Listed below are T cell receptor beta chains from one sample, sequenced in a study of Graves' ophthalmopathy and Graves' hyperthyroidism. TCRdb analysed the multiplex PCR reads with MiXCR anew, one entry per CDR3 protein. The table records about 620,000 distinct CDR3 sequences, about 20% of them present only once. The sample was peripheral blood. These receptors were taken from a woman aged 18 to 35 with stable Graves' hyperthyroidism. Some clones in this sample may be carry-over from other donors' samples. The CDR3 runs from the conserved cysteine through the conserved F or W. A D gene is named only where the DNA matches it firmly. Size is stated for part of the rows, as once, few or many counts, or as a class when the clone is expanded.

>-|TRBJ1-5|TRBV19|-
TGTGCCAGTAACCGAGGACAGCCTTATAGCAATCAGCCCCAGCATTTT
CASNRGQPYSNQPQHF
>many|TRBJ2-4|TRBV28|-
TGTGCCAGCAGTGCTAGGGCCTCCGGAAACATTCAGTACTTC
CASSARASGNIQYF
>-|TRBJ2-7|TRBV7-2|TRBD2
TGTGCCAGCAGACCCTCCGGGGGGGGAGTCGAGCAGTACTTC
CASRPSGGGVEQYF
>many|TRBJ1-1|TRBV6-5|-
TGTGCCAGCAGTTACGGACGGAGGGGACCTGAAGCTTTCTTT
CASSYGRRGPEAFF
>many|TRBJ1-1|TRBV6-1|-
TGTGCCAGCAGTGCGGGGGTTAATGCTGAAGCTTTCTTT
CASSAGVNAEAFF
>few|TRBJ2-5|TRBV11-2|TRBD2
TGTGCCAGCAGCTCGGGACTAGCGGGAGATGTGGAGACCCAGTACTTC
CASSSGLAGDVETQYF
>many|TRBJ2-7|TRBV5-1|-
TGCGCCAGCAGCAGTTGGGATTCCTCCGAGCAGTACTTC
CASSSWDSSEQYF
>-|TRBJ2-3|TRBV20-1|-
TGCAGTGCTAACGGGCCTAACACAGATACGCAGTATTTT
CSANGPNTDTQYF
>-|TRBJ1-6|TRBV7-2|-
TGTGCCAGCAGCCCTCAGGGACGGTCACCCCTCCACTTT
CASSPQGRSPLHF
>-|TRBJ1-5|TRBV28|TRBD1
TGTGCCAGCAGGAGGACAGGGTTGGGCAATCAGCCCCAGCATTTT
CASRRTGLGNQPQHF